A single sample gave rise to the 28 T cell receptor beta chains below, sequenced in a study of blood T cells in healthy people across ages. It was with a sample-barcoded 5' primer and a J-beta primer mix that a second PCR of about 6 to 11 cycles was run. TCRdb analysed the 5' RACE reads with MiXCR anew, one entry per CDR3 protein. Among hundreds of thousands of distinct CDR3 sequences listed, 46% were seen once. Source material: blood. Source of these receptors: an older man in good health.

The sample holds a few counts of this clonotype. V gene TRBV20-1 combines with J gene TRBJ2-7; TRBD2 matches 12 bases. This CDR3 contains 14 residues. V gave up 4 bases and J gave up 2 bases; unmatched junction bases: 3. Germline V gene sequence: CDR1 DFQATT, CDR2 SNEGSKA (reference sequence). The CDR3 loop reads CSAMTSGSTYEQYF. In nucleotides, the CDR3 is TGCAGTGCTATGACTAGCGGGAGCACCTACGAGCAGTACTTC.

The V and J genes are TRBV10-3 and TRBJ2-3; 12 nucleotides agree with TRBD2. The germline V gene has CDR1 ENHRY and CDR2 SYGVKD. This CDR3 region has 15 residues. V shed 3 bases and J 6 bases; nucleotides not matched to a gene: 4. The CDR3 coding sequence is TGTGCCATCAGTGACCGACTAGCGGGAGAGGATACGCAGTATTTT. It translates to CAISDRLAGEDTQYF.

As to this clonotype: A much more abundant neighbour one base away suggests this may be a read error. The V gene is TRBV5-5, the J gene TRBJ2-7; D assignment may be TRBD1 or TRBD2 (5 bases each). The J call may not be correct, given that the DNA end is closer to TRBJ2-5. Germline V gives CDR1 SGHKS, CDR2 YYEKEE (reference sequence). The CDR3 sequence is 16 residues long. For the CDR3, the DNA is TGTGCCAGCAGCCTGCGAGTTCGGGACCCGAGAGAGACCCAGTACTTC. It codes for CASSLRVRDPRETQYF.

The chain employs TRBV28 and TRBJ2-3; D might be TRBD2 (6 bases). The CDR3 covers 19 residues. The V gene's germline CDR1 is MDHEN and CDR2 SYDVKM. V was shortened by 8 bases and J by 2 bases, with 29 bases between the two germline ends. The CDR3 DNA reads as TGTGCCAGCTTGCCGGACTACCTCCCTCATAGCGATGTCACAGATACGCAGTATTTT. It codes for CASLPDYLPHSDVTDTQYF.

This chain links TRBV15 with TRBJ2-7, with 7 bases matching TRBD2. Germline V gene sequence: CDR1 LNHNV, CDR2 YYDKDF (reference sequence). This CDR3 comprises 15 residues. V shed 1 base and J 2 bases; nucleotides not matched to a gene: 5. CDR3 region: CATSRVGAGAYEQYF. The DNA for the CDR3 is TGTGCCACCAGCAGAGTTGGGGCGGGAGCCTACGAGCAGTACTTC.

CDR3 DNA: TGCAGTGCTAATCCCCCCACCGGGACTAGCGGCACAGATACGCAGTATTTT. Its translation is CSANPPTGTSGTDTQYF. The chain combines TRBV20-1 with TRBJ2-3, with 10 bases identical to TRBD2. The germline V gene encodes CDR1 DFQATT and CDR2 SNEGSKA (reference sequence). J gave up 1 base and V 4 bases, and 11 bases lay outside the gene matches. The CDR3 extends over 17 amino acids.

The CDR3 spells CASSEAKLGHGYTF. CDR3 in DNA: TGTGCCAGCAGTGAAGCGAAATTGGGTCATGGCTACACCTTC. This chain connects TRBV6-1 to TRBJ1-2; D gene ambiguous. CDR3 length equals 14 residues. Germline V gene data show CDR1 as MNHNS and CDR2 as SASEGT. Trimming shortened V by 0 bases and J by 6 bases, and 11 bases separated the two germline ends.

V and J are TRBV12-3 or TRBV12-4 and TRBJ1-2, with D unclear. Deletions cut 1 base from V and 6 bases from J, with 6 bases between. The CDR3 loop spans 12 amino acids. CDR3 loop: CASSLGRDGYTF. CDR3 nucleotides: TGTGCCAGCAGTTTAGGACGGGATGGCTACACCTTC.

This clonotype was seen a handful of times. The genes are TRBV25-1 and TRBJ2-1, with D perhaps being TRBD1 or TRBD2 (5 bases each). The J call may not be correct, given that the DNA end is closer to TRBJ2-7. The CDR3 runs to 17 residues. The germline V gene encodes CDR1 MGHDK and CDR2 SYGVNS. The CDR3 DNA is TGTGCCAGCAGTGAATGGCGAGGGGAGAGCTCCTACAATGAGCAGTACTTC. Protein product: CASSEWRGESSYNEQYF.

This chain connects TRBV2 to TRBJ2-2, with D perhaps matching TRBD2 (5 bases). Germline lookup yields CDR1 SNHLY and CDR2 FYNNEI. CDR3 length equals 14 residues. V lost 7 bases, J lost 6 bases, and 15 bases lay in between. The CDR3 spells CASNFGRRAGELFF. CDR3 nucleotide sequence: TGTGCCAGCAATTTTGGCAGGCGGGCCGGGGAGCTGTTTTTT.

This clonotype was found once. An end of the junction differs from the germline gene, which may be a read error. The genes are TRBV6-1 and TRBJ1-2; D might be TRBD1 (6 bases). The CDR3 consists of 17 residues. Looked up from germline, CDR1 is MNHNS and CDR2 is SASEGT. The DNA for the CDR3 is TGTGCCAGCAGAGAAGCAGGGTTGAATGGGGGCGTTCGAGGCTACACCTTC. Translated, it gives CASREAGLNGGVRGYTF.

For this clonotype: A much larger clone is a single base away; this may be a read error. The rearrangement uses TRBV6-6 and TRBJ2-5, with 11 nucleotides matching TRBD2. Per the germline V gene, CDR1 is MNHNY and CDR2 is SVGAGI (reference sequence). With 2 bases clipped from V and 11 bases from J, the junction kept 13 bases outside the gene matches. This CDR3 is 16 amino acids long. DNA of the CDR3: TGTGCCAGCAGTTACCCCACTAGCGGGAGCAGGAATGAGCAGTACTTC. This gives the protein CASSYPTSGSRNEQYF.

The chain carries TRBV21-1 and TRBJ2-1; the table's D call TRBD1 went unverified against the DNA. TRBV21-1 is marked as a pseudogene. CDR3 length equals 15 residues. CDR3 sequence: CASNPTGTSTNEQFF. The CDR3 DNA reads as TGTGCCAGCAACCCCACGGGGACAAGTACAAATGAGCAGTTCTTC.

V usage is TRBV9 and J usage is TRBJ2-1, with a tentative D call TRBD1 (6 bases). Germline CDR1 is SGDLS and CDR2 is YYNGEE. The CDR3 sequence is 15 residues long. The V end lost 4 bases, the J end lost 6 bases, and 17 bases lay between the germline ends. In DNA, the CDR3 is TGTGCCAGCAGCACGGCCTCCACAGGGTTCAATGAGCAGTTCTTC. Its translation is CASSTASTGFNEQFF.

This clonotype has only a few counts. V gene TRBV6-5 combines with J gene TRBJ2-3; D possibly corresponds to TRBD1 (6 bases). The V end lost 6 bases, the J end lost 4 bases, and 14 bases lay between the germline ends. The CDR3 has 14 residues. Germline-derived CDR1 and CDR2 are MNHEY and SVGAGI. The CDR3 region is CASRLHWTADTQYF. The DNA for the CDR3 is TGTGCCAGCAGACTCCATTGGACAGCAGATACGCAGTATTTT.

This clonotype was detected many times. The chain carries TRBV20-1 and TRBJ2-5, with 13 bases aligning to TRBD2. The V gene end was trimmed by 6 bases and the J gene end by 5 bases; junction bases not matched to a gene: 6. From germline, CDR1 is DFQATT and CDR2 SNEGSKA (reference sequence). This CDR3 is 14 amino acids long. The CDR3 DNA sequence: TGCAGTGCGCGGACTAGCGGGAGAGGGGAGACCCAGTACTTC. It is translated as CSARTSGRGETQYF.

The chain couples TRBV4-1 to TRBJ1-2; no definite D call. The CDR3 totals 15 residues. Deletions cut 0 bases from V and 2 bases from J, with 10 bases between. Germline values: CDR1 MGHRA, CDR2 YSYEKL. The CDR3 bases are TGCGCCAGCAGCCAAGACGGACGGCCAAACTATGGCTACACCTTC. Its protein product is CASSQDGRPNYGYTF.

This rearrangement joins TRBV12-3 or TRBV12-4 to TRBJ2-1, with TRBD2 matching over 12 bases. After removal of 5 bases from V and 8 bases from J, the junction contained 13 bases not matched to a gene. The CDR3 contains 17 residues. The CDR3 DNA is TGTGCCAGCAGTCCTGATACGACTAGCGGGAGTTTCGATGAGCAGTTCTTC. This sequence encodes CASSPDTTSGSFDEQFF.

The gene calls are TRBV29-1 and TRBJ2-5; no definite D call. The V end was cut by 7 bases, the J end by 5 bases, with 11 bases between. The CDR3 has 11 amino acids. From germline, CDR1 is SQVTM and CDR2 ANQGSEA. Written as DNA, the CDR3 is TGCAGCGCCGTGTGGGTGGAGACCCAGTACTTC. Amino acids: CSAVWVETQYF. Together with reference TRBV29-1 and TRBJ2-5, the CDR3 gives the full variable domain: SAVISQKPSRDICQRGTSLTIQCQVDSQVTMMFWYRQQPGQSLTLIATANQGSEATYESGFVIDKFPISRPNLTFSTLTVSNMSPEDSSIYLCSAVWVETQYFGPGTRLLVL.

In this sample, this clonotype turned up a few times. The CDR3 DNA follows: TGTGCCACCCTTAAGGGGGTTAGCACAGATACGCAGTATTTT. Its protein is CATLKGVSTDTQYF. The gene calls are TRBV10-3 and TRBJ2-3, with D tentatively TRBD1 (6 bases). V was shortened by 10 bases and J by 0 bases, with 14 bases between the two germline ends. This CDR3 is 14 amino acids long. Per germline, CDR1 ENHRY and CDR2 SYGVKD.

This clonotype was detected only a few times. This sequence joins TRBV12-3 or TRBV12-4 and TRBJ2-1; maybe TRBD1 (6 bases). V was cut by 5 bases and J by 11 bases, with 34 bases left in between. The CDR3 length is 19 residues. CDR3 nucleotide sequence: TGTGCCAGCAGTCGATATCGGGGCAGGGGCGGTGGTGGGGCGGCCCAGCAGTTCTTC. Protein: CASSRYRGRGGGGAAQQFF.

There are many counts of this clonotype. V and J are TRBV5-1 and TRBJ1-2, with 9 bases matching TRBD1. Germline V lookup: CDR1 SGHRS, CDR2 YFSETQ. The ends lost 4 bases at V and 2 bases at J; junction bases unmatched: 3. This CDR3 has 14 amino acids. The CDR3 is CASSRDRANYGYTF. The DNA of the CDR3 is TGCGCCAGCAGCCGGGACAGGGCCAACTATGGCTACACCTTC.

The chain recombines TRBV10-3 with TRBJ2-7; D is unclear. The CDR3 extends over 13 amino acids. Germline V CDR1 and CDR2: ENHRY, SYGVKD. V lost 6 bases to trimming and J lost 12 bases, with 21 bases between them. The DNA of the CDR3 is TGTGCCATCAGCCCCCGAGGAGATGAGACCCGGTACTTC. It is translated as CAISPRGDETRYF.

This clonotype was detected a few times. This rearrangement joins TRBV4-3 to TRBJ2-1, with 11 positions matching TRBD2. Germline lookup yields CDR1 LGHNA and CDR2 YSLEER. Unmatched junction bases numbered 4, after V lost 1 base and J lost 8 bases. This CDR3 comprises 15 residues. The DNA for the CDR3 is TGCGCCAGCAGCCAAGGGCTAGCGGGAGGCTATGAGCAGTTCTTC. Its translation: CASSQGLAGGYEQFF.

Details on this clonotype: A much larger clone lies one base from this, so it may be a read error. V usage is TRBV20-1 and J usage is TRBJ2-7; 12 bases map to TRBD2. Germline CDR1 reads DFQATT; CDR2 reads SNEGSKA (reference sequence). CDR3 length: 14 amino acids. With V trimmed by 2 bases and J by 7 bases, 6 bases remained unmatched. Here the CDR3 DNA reads TGCAGTGCTAGACCTAGCGGGAGGGACAATGAGCAGTACTTC. Its protein is CSARPSGRDNEQYF.

The V and J genes are TRBV20-1 and TRBJ2-5, with D perhaps TRBD1 or TRBD2 (6 bases each). CDR3 length: 15 residues. Trimming stripped 5 bases from V and 0 bases from J, with 16 bases between. The germline V gene encodes CDR1 DFQATT and CDR2 SNEGSKA (reference sequence). The CDR3 is CSARKGGGNQETQYF. CDR3 nucleotides: TGCAGTGCTCGAAAGGGGGGAGGAAACCAAGAGACCCAGTACTTC.

V is TRBV12-3 or TRBV12-4 and J is TRBJ2-5, with TRBD2 matching over 8 bases. The ends lost 5 bases at V and 4 bases at J; junction bases unmatched: 6. The CDR3 loop spans 14 amino acids. CDR3 protein: CASSPSLAVETQYF. DNA of the CDR3: TGTGCCAGCAGTCCCTCACTAGCGGTAGAGACCCAGTACTTC.

The chain links TRBV3-1 to TRBJ2-7, with TRBD1 matching 10 bases. The J call may be incorrect, as the DNA end agrees better with TRBJ2-5. There are 15 residues in the CDR3. The germline CDR1 and CDR2 sequences are LGHDT and YNNKEL (reference sequence). The CDR3 reads CASSPRQGATETQYF. The CDR3 DNA sequence: TGTGCCAGCAGCCCTCGACAGGGGGCTACGGAGACCCAGTACTTC.